Described below is a single T cell receptor (beta chain) sequence and its context. The data originate from a study of T cells of healthy individuals. V was clipped by 5 bases and J by 7 bases, with 14 bases between them. The CDR3 has 13 residues. From germline, CDR1 is SQVTM and CDR2 ANQGSEA. MiXCR was run by TCRdb on the 5' RACE reads, yielding one entry per CDR3 protein. The table records more than 85,000 distinct CDR3 sequences, 17% of them present only once. V is TRBV29-1 and J is TRBJ1-4, with D tentatively TRBD1 (5 bases). The sequence derives from a human donor in good health. The CDR3 is CSVSGTTVEKLFF. The CDR3 region has the DNA TGCAGCGTTTCAGGGACGACTGTTGAAAAACTGTTTTTT.